Sequencing of this T cell receptor beta chain was carried out in a study of blood T cell repertoires in COVID-19. Libraries were prepared by immunoSEQ multiplex PCR; TCRdb keeps only in-frame clonotypes and omits some of them. The table records 66,000 or so clones, around 84% of them present only once. This CDR3 is built from 11 residues. The genes are TRBV1 and TRBJ1-5. TRBV1 is listed as a pseudogene. Sequences were obtained from peripheral blood. This sequence originates from a man aged 45-65 years with active COVID-19. The CDR3 nucleotides are TGCACCAGCAGCTATCCCCGGCCCCAGCATTTT. Its translation is CTSSYPRPQHF.